Listed here are 5 T cell receptor beta chains from one sample, sequenced in a study of OX40 agonist ivuxolimab in advanced cancers. Clones were read by immunoSEQ multiplex PCR, and TCRdb kept only the in-frame ones, dropping some. This sample carries some 79,000 clones, about 94% of them seen once, and the ten largest clones take less than 0.55%. The sample here was CD4+ or CD8+ T cells sorted from blood, taken in a trial of the OX40 agonist ivuxolimab. Receptors were obtained from an adult with an advanced solid tumor such as melanoma, head and neck, liver or kidney cancer.

The V call is TRBV5-1, the J call TRBJ2-6; weak D call: TRBD1 (5 bases). Germline CDR1 is SGHRS and CDR2 is YFSETQ. The V end lost 0 bases, the J end lost 1 base, and 5 bases lay between the germline ends. The length of the CDR3 is 15 residues. This chain's CDR3 is CASSLEGSGANVLTF. CDR3 sequence (DNA): TGCGCCAGCAGCTTGGAGGGGTCTGGGGCCAACGTCCTGACTTTC.

The chain carries TRBV18 and TRBJ2-6; D perhaps matches TRBD1 (5 bases). V was cut by 3 bases and J by 12 bases, with 18 bases left in between. Germline CDR1 KGHSH, CDR2 LQKENI. CDR3 length: 15 residues. The CDR3 region is CASSPFDSSKGVLTF. DNA of the CDR3: TGTGCCAGCTCACCGTTTGACAGTTCAAAGGGCGTCCTGACTTTC.

The rearrangement joins TRBV5-1 to TRBJ2-1; 7 bases match TRBD2. Losses at the gene ends were 3 bases for V and 9 bases for J; bases not matched to a gene: 9. The CDR3 is 14 residues long. Looked up from germline, CDR1 is SGHRS and CDR2 is YFSETQ. The CDR3 protein is CASSSGTRGVEQFF. CDR3 sequence (DNA): TGCGCCAGCAGCTCCGGGACTCGGGGGGTTGAGCAGTTCTTC.

This chain links TRBV7-8 with TRBJ2-7; D call uncertain. V lost 1 base and J 2 bases, leaving 3 bases between the germline ends. CDR1 and CDR2 (germline): SGHVS, FQNEAQ. CDR3 length: 12 amino acids. The CDR3, as DNA: TGTGCCAGCAGCTTAGACGCCTACGAGCAGTACTTC. The encoded protein is CASSLDAYEQYF.

The genes are TRBV30 and TRBJ2-7; 7 nucleotides agree with TRBD2. There are 13 residues in the CDR3. Trimming removed 1 base from V and 2 bases from J; junction bases left unmatched: 2. Germline values: CDR1 GTSNPN, CDR2 SVGIG (reference sequence). The CDR3 DNA follows: TGTGCCTGGAGTGGTGGGGGGGCCTACGAGCAGTACTTC. This sequence encodes CAWSGGGAYEQYF.